The 21 T cell receptor beta chains reported below all come from one sample, sequenced in a study of T-cell reconstitution after alpha-beta-depleted transplantation in children. This sample's TCRbeta library carried unique molecular identifier barcodes. A single record per CDR3 protein comes from TCRdb applying MiXCR to the PCR reads. This sample yields a few hundred thousand distinct CDR3 sequences, of which approximately 13% are seen a single time; over 2% belongs to the top ten. The sequencing used PBMCs, mostly from graft donor cells, collected 360 days after TCRalphabeta/CD19-depleted stem cell transplant. The source of these receptors is a male patient between 10 and 17 years old who had a stem cell transplant for acute myeloid leukemia, so the T cells may come from the graft donor.

The rearrangement joins TRBV20-1 to TRBJ2-2, with unresolved D. Germline CDR1 and CDR2: DFQATT and SNEGSKA (reference sequence). The CDR3 is made up of 14 amino acids. The ends were cut back, 3 bases at V and 6 bases at J, with 14 bases in the middle. DNA of the CDR3: TGCAGTGCTAGTCCCACCTCAGGCGCCGGGGAGCTGTTTTTT. As protein: CSASPTSGAGELFF.

The chain is built from TRBV20-1 and TRBJ1-2; D remains ambiguous. Trimming stripped 2 bases from V and 6 bases from J, with 7 bases between. Germline V gene data show CDR1 as DFQATT and CDR2 as SNEGSKA (reference sequence). CDR3 length equals 11 residues. CDR3 protein: CSARHQHGYTF. CDR3 nucleotides: TGCAGTGCTAGACACCAGCATGGCTACACCTTC.

This clonotype was seen ten or more times. The chain carries TRBV10-3 and TRBJ2-6; D unclear. From germline, CDR1 is ENHRY and CDR2 SYGVKD. Trimming took 7 bases from V and 0 from J, leaving 10 bases between them. The CDR3 is 15 residues long. CDR3 loop: CAIKPTSSGANVLTF. The CDR3 nucleotides are TGTGCCATCAAACCCACTTCCTCTGGGGCCAACGTCCTGACTTTC.

This clonotype was observed a handful of times. The chain couples TRBV28 to TRBJ1-2; D perhaps matches TRBD1 (5 bases). CDR3 length: 15 residues. With 5 bases removed from V and 8 bases from J, the gap between germline ends came to 21 bases. Germline assignment: CDR1 MDHEN and CDR2 SYDVKM. CDR3 amino acids: CASSVLLRALGGYTF. The CDR3 DNA reads as TGTGCCAGCAGTGTACTCCTCAGGGCCCTTGGGGGCTACACCTTC.

There are a few counts of this clonotype. J is TRBJ2-1 and V is TRBV30; D might be TRBD2 (5 bases). The germline CDR1 and CDR2 sequences are GTSNPN and SVGIG (reference sequence). The CDR3 consists of 14 residues. V lost 3 bases to trimming and J lost 8 bases, with 17 bases between them. In nucleotides, the CDR3 is TGTGCCTGGAGCAAACCCCCGGAGGTATATGAGCAGTTCTTC. Translating gives CAWSKPPEVYEQFF.

This clonotype was found a few times. The genes are TRBV7-3 and TRBJ2-1; 10 bases line up with TRBD2. This CDR3 has 15 amino acids. Per germline, CDR1 SGHTA and CDR2 FQGTGA. The junction had 5 bases not matched to a gene; V was cut back by 0 bases and J by 9 bases. DNA of the CDR3: TGTGCCAGCAGCTTAACTAGCGGGAGGCTCAGTGAGCAGTTCTTC. Translating it yields CASSLTSGRLSEQFF.

This clonotype came up many times. V and J are TRBV20-1 and TRBJ1-5, with D perhaps matching TRBD1 (6 bases). V was trimmed by 2 bases and J by 0 bases, leaving 8 bases between them. CDR3 size: 14 residues. Per the germline V gene, CDR1 is DFQATT and CDR2 is SNEGSKA (reference sequence). The CDR3 nucleotides read TGCAGTGCTAGAACAGGGTATAGCAATCAGCCCCAGCATTTT. Its translation: CSARTGYSNQPQHF.

This clonotype was recorded a few times. V usage is TRBV6-5 and J usage is TRBJ2-5; tentatively, D is TRBD1 (5 bases). Germline values: CDR1 MNHEY, CDR2 SVGAGI. Between the trimmed V and J ends, which lost 2 bases and 9 bases, there was a span of 16 bases. The CDR3 runs 14 residues. The CDR3, as DNA: TGTGCCAGCAGTTACGGGGCAGGGAAGAGACCCCAGTACTTC. Translation: CASSYGAGKRPQYF.

V gene TRBV7-2 combines with J gene TRBJ2-7; D remains ambiguous. The V end lost 1 base, the J end lost 5 bases, and 12 bases lay between the germline ends. This CDR3 region has 14 residues. Looked up from germline, CDR1 is SGHTA and CDR2 is FQGNSA. This CDR3 is CASSLGRLLDEQYF. The CDR3, as DNA: TGTGCCAGCAGCTTAGGGCGCCTCCTCGACGAGCAGTACTTC.

This clonotype was counted a single time. As the CDR3 is not closed by the conserved phenylalanine or tryptophan, this likely results from a read error. The rearrangement links TRBV20-1 to TRBJ2-1; 15 positions match TRBD2. J gave up 8 bases and V 6 bases, and 5 bases lay outside the gene matches. The CDR3 runs to 14 residues. CDR1 DFQATT and CDR2 SNEGSKA come from the germline V gene (reference sequence). The DNA of the CDR3 is TGCAGTGCCCCGGGACTAGCGGGAGGATATGAGCAGTTCTTG. Encoded protein: CSAPGLAGGYEQFL.

This rearrangement joins TRBV5-5 to TRBJ2-1, with 9 bases aligning to TRBD2. V was pared by 2 bases and J by 1 base, with 10 bases of the junction left unmatched. The V gene's germline CDR1 is SGHKS and CDR2 YYEKEE (reference sequence). This CDR3 spans 18 amino acids. The CDR3 sequence is CASSFWGLAGSSYNEQFF. The DNA for the CDR3 is TGTGCCAGCAGCTTTTGGGGACTAGCTGGGTCATCCTACAATGAGCAGTTCTTC.

The sample holds many counts of this clonotype. The chain uses TRBV10-3 and TRBJ2-3; weak D call: TRBD2 (5 bases). The length of the CDR3 is 14 residues. Germline V gene sequence: CDR1 ENHRY, CDR2 SYGVKD. The ends were cut back, 0 bases at V and 5 bases at J, with 9 bases in the middle. CDR3 DNA sequence: TGTGCCATCAGTGAGTCGAACGGGGAAGATACGCAGTATTTT. It yields the protein CAISESNGEDTQYF.

This clonotype was observed at least ten times. The rearrangement links TRBV5-1 to TRBJ2-7; 13 bases map to TRBD2. V gave up 4 bases and J gave up 7 bases; unmatched junction bases: 8. The CDR3 has 15 amino acids. CDR1 SGHRS and CDR2 YFSETQ come from the germline V gene. The CDR3 DNA reads as TGCGCCAGCAGCCCGGGACTAGCGGGGACCCGAGAGCAGTACTTC. Translation gives CASSPGLAGTREQYF.

In this sample, this clonotype turned up many times. The chain couples TRBV4-3 to TRBJ2-1; D is unclear. The CDR3 length is 15 residues. Deletions cut 0 bases from V and 4 bases from J, with 10 bases between. Per germline, CDR1 LGHNA and CDR2 YSLEER. CDR3: CASSQEVSFYNEQFF. As DNA, the CDR3 is TGCGCCAGCAGCCAAGAGGTGTCCTTTTACAATGAGCAGTTCTTC.

V gene TRBV11-2 combines with J gene TRBJ2-1; a weak D match, TRBD2 (7 bases). V was pared by 2 bases and J by 3 bases, with 14 bases between. From germline, CDR1 is SGHAT and CDR2 FQNNGV. The CDR3 is 16 residues long. Here the CDR3 DNA reads TGTGCCAGCAGCTTATTGCGGGGGCGTTTCTACAATGAGCAGTTCTTC. Translation gives CASSLLRGRFYNEQFF.

This clonotype has a handful of counts. The chain is built from TRBV7-9 and TRBJ2-7; D unresolved. Per the germline V gene, CDR1 is SEHNR and CDR2 is FQNEAQ (reference sequence). This CDR3 has 16 amino acids. With 4 bases removed from V and 4 bases from J, the gap between germline ends came to 20 bases. Written as DNA, the CDR3 is TGTGCCAGCAGCTCGGTTAGAGGCAGAAACCCGTACGAGCAGTACTTC. Amino acid sequence: CASSSVRGRNPYEQYF.

The chain couples TRBV15 to TRBJ2-6; D not certain. Germline lookup yields CDR1 LNHNV and CDR2 YYDKDF (reference sequence). Trimming took off 3 bases at V and 2 bases at J, with 11 bases between the two ends. The CDR3 is made up of 16 amino acids. The CDR3 spells CATSSPVGTGANVLTF. In DNA, the CDR3 is TGTGCCACCAGCAGCCCCGTGGGTACTGGGGCCAACGTCCTGACTTTC.

In its sample, this clonotype was seen a few times. This chain uses TRBV11-2 with TRBJ2-5; TRBD2 matches at 9 bases. Looked up from germline, CDR1 is SGHAT and CDR2 is FQNNGV. There are 15 residues in the CDR3. J was trimmed by 7 bases and V by 1 base; bases with no gene match: 7. Here the CDR3 reads CASSLVAGEGGTQYF. The DNA of the CDR3 is TGTGCCAGCAGCTTAGTAGCGGGAGAGGGGGGGACCCAGTACTTC.

The CDR3 DNA follows: TGCGCCAGCAGCTTCGGGGGAGTGAGCACCGGGGAGCTGTTTTTT. It yields the protein CASSFGGVSTGELFF. The chain carries TRBV5-1 and TRBJ2-2; D perhaps matches TRBD2 (6 bases). The length of the CDR3 is 15 residues. V was cut by 2 bases and J by 4 bases, with 12 bases left in between. The germline CDR1 and CDR2 sequences are SGHRS and YFSETQ. The full variable domain, its missing parts supplied by reference TRBV5-1 and TRBJ2-2, is KAGVTQTPRYLIKTRGQQVTLSCSPISGHRSVSWYQQTPGQGLQFLFEYFSETQRNKGNFPGRFSGRQFSNSRSEMNVSTLELGDSALYLCASSFGGVSTGELFFGEGSRLTVL.

This clonotype has at least ten counts. The chain links TRBV20-1 to TRBJ1-1; possibly TRBD1 for D (5 bases). This CDR3 region has 12 residues. Trimming removed 2 bases from V and 10 bases from J, with 14 bases in between. Germline CDR1 reads DFQATT; CDR2 reads SNEGSKA (reference sequence). CDR3 nucleotide sequence: TGCAGTGCTAGAACGGGAGGGACCAGAGCTTTCTTT. Amino acid sequence: CSARTGGTRAFF.

This clonotype has a handful of counts. This sequence joins TRBV4-3 and TRBJ2-1; a weak D match, TRBD2 (5 bases). The CDR3 length is 15 residues. Germline loops: CDR1 LGHNA, CDR2 YSLEER. Trimming took off 2 bases at V and 10 bases at J, with 18 bases between the two ends. CDR3 DNA sequence: TGCGCCAGCAGCCAAAGTCCAGCGGTTTCGGAAGAGCAGTTCTTC. Encoded protein: CASSQSPAVSEEQFF.